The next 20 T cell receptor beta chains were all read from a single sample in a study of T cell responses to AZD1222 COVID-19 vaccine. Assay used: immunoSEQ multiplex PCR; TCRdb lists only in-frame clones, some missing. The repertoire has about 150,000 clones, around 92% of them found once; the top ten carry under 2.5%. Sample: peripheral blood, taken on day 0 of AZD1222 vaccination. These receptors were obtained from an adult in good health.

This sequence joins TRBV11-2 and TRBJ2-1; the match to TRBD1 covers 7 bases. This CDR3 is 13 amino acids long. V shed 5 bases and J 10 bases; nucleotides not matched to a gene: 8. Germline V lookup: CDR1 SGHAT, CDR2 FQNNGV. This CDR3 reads CASSPQNRGEQFF. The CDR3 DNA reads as TGTGCCAGCAGCCCGCAAAACAGGGGCGAGCAGTTCTTC.

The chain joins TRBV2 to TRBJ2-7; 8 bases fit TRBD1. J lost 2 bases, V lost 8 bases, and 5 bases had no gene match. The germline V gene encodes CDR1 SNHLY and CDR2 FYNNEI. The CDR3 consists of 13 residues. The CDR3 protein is CASRRTGTYEQYF. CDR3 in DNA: TGTGCCAGCCGGAGGACAGGGACCTACGAGCAGTACTTC. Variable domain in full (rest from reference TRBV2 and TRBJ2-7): EPEVTQTPSHQVTQMGQEVILRCVPISNHLYFYWYRQILGQKVEFLVSFYNNEISEKSEIFDDQFSVERPDGSNFTLKIRSTKLEDSAMYFCASRRTGTYEQYFGPGTRLTVT.

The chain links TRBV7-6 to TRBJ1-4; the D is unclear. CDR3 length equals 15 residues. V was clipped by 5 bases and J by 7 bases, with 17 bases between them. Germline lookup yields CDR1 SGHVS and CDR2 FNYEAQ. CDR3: CASSPLKAASEKLFF. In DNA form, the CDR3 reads TGTGCCAGCAGCCCCCTAAAGGCGGCTAGTGAAAAACTGTTTTTT.

The CDR3 loop reads CASSWAGTANTGELFF. CDR3 nucleotide sequence: TGTGCCAGCAGCTGGGCCGGGACGGCGAACACCGGGGAGCTGTTTTTT. This chain links TRBV5-6 with TRBJ2-2, with D possibly called TRBD1 or TRBD2 (5 bases each). Germline V gives CDR1 SGHDT, CDR2 YYEEEE. The CDR3 is made up of 16 amino acids. The V and J ends lost 3 bases and 0 bases respectively, with 12 bases between them.

CDR3 sequence (DNA): TGCGCCAGCAGCCCTCTAGCGGGGGGGCCGAATGAGCAGTTCTTC. It codes for CASSPLAGGPNEQFF. V and J are TRBV5-1 and TRBJ2-1; TRBD2 matches at 12 bases. Germline V CDR1 and CDR2: SGHRS, YFSETQ. J lost 7 bases, V lost 4 bases, and 6 bases had no gene match. The CDR3 has 15 residues.

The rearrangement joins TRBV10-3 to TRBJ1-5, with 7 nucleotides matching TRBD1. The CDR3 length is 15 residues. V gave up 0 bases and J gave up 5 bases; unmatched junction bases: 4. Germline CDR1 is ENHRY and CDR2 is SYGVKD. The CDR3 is CAISESGQKDQPQHF. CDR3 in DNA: TGTGCCATCAGTGAGTCGGGACAGAAAGATCAGCCCCAGCATTTT.

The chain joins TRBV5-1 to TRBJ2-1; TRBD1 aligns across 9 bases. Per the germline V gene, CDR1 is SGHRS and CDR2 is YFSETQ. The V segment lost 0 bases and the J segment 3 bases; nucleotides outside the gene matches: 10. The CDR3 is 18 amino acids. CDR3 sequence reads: CASSLGSTGGVFYNEQFF. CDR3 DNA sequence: TGCGCCAGCAGCTTGGGATCGACAGGGGGTGTTTTCTACAATGAGCAGTTCTTC.

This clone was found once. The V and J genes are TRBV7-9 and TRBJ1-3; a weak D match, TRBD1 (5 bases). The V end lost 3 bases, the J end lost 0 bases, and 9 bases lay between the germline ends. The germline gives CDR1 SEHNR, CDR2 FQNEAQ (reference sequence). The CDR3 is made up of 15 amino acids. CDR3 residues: CASSFGQISGNTIYF. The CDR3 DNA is TGTGCCAGCAGCTTCGGACAAATCTCTGGAAACACCATATATTTT.

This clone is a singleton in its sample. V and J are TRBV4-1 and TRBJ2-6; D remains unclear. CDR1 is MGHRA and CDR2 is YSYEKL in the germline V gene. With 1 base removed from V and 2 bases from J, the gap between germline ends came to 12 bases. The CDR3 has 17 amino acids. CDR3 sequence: CASSQGLTEAGANVLTF. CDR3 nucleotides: TGCGCCAGCAGCCAAGGGCTAACAGAAGCTGGGGCCAACGTCCTGACTTTC.

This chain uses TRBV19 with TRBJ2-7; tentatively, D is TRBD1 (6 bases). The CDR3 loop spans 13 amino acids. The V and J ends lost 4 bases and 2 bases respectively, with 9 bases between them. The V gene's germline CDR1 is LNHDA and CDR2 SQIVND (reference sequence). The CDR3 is CASSTTGPYEQYF. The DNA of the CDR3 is TGTGCCAGTAGTACGACAGGACCCTACGAGCAGTACTTC.

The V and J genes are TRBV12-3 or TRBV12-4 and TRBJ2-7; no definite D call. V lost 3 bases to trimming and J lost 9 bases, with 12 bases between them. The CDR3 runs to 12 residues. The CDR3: CASSFVGRWQYF. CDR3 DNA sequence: TGTGCCAGCAGTTTTGTTGGAAGGTGGCAGTACTTC.

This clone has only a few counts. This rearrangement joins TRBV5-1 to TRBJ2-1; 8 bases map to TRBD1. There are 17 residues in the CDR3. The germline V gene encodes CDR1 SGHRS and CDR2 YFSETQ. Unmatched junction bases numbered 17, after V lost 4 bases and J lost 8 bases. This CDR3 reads CASSRHAGQGNRDEQFF. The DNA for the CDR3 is TGCGCCAGCAGCCGCCACGCCGGACAGGGTAATCGAGATGAGCAGTTCTTC.

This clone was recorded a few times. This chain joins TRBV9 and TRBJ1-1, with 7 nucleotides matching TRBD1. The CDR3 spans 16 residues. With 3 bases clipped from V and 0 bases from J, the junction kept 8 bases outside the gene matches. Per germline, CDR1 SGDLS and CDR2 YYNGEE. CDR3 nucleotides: TGTGCCAGCAGCGGAGAGGGGACAGTCTTGAACACTGAAGCTTTCTTT. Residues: CASSGEGTVLNTEAFF.

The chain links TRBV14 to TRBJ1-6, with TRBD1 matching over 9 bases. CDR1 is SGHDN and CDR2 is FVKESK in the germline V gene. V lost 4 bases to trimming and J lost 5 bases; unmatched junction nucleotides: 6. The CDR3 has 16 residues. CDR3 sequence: CASSPRQGVDNSPLHF. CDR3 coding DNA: TGTGCCAGCAGCCCCCGACAGGGGGTCGATAATTCACCCCTCCACTTT.

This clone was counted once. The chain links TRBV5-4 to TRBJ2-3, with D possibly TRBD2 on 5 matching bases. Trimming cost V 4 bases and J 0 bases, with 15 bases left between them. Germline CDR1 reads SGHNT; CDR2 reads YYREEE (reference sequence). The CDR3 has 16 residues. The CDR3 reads CASSPGEWASTDTQYF. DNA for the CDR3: TGTGCCAGCAGCCCCGGGGAGTGGGCTAGCACAGATACGCAGTATTTT.

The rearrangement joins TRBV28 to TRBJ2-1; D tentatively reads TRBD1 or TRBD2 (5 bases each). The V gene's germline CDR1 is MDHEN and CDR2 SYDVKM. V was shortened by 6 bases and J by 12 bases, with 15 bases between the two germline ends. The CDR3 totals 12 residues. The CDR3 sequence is CASSLDERGQFF. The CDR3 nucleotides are TGTGCCAGCAGCCTGGACGAGAGGGGGCAGTTCTTC.

The CDR3 region has the DNA TGTGCCATCAGTGAGGACAGGGGAGTTTCTGGAAACACCATATATTTT. Its protein product is CAISEDRGVSGNTIYF. The chain is built from TRBV10-3 and TRBJ1-3; TRBD1 aligns across 8 bases. Trimming at V came to 2 bases and at J to 1 base, leaving 4 bases not matched to a gene. The CDR3 is made up of 16 amino acids. Germline CDR1 reads ENHRY; CDR2 reads SYGVKD.

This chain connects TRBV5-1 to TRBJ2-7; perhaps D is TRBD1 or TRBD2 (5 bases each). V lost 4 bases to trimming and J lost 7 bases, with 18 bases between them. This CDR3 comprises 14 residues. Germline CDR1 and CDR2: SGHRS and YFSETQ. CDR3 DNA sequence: TGCGCCAGCAGCCCTTTCTCCGGGACGGTGGAGCAGTACTTC. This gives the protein CASSPFSGTVEQYF.

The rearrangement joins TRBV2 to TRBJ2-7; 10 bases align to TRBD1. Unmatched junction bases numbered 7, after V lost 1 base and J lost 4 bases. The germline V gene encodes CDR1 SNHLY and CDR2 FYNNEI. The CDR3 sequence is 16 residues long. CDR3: CASSEELTGGVYEQYF. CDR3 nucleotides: TGTGCCAGCAGTGAAGAGCTGACAGGGGGCGTGTACGAGCAGTACTTC.

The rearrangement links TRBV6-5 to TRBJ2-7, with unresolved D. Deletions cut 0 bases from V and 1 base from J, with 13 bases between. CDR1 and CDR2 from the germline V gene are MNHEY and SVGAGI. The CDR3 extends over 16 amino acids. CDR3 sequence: CASSYSIAGASYEQYF. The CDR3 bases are TGTGCCAGCAGTTACTCGATCGCAGGCGCTTCCTACGAGCAGTACTTC.